Included here is one T cell receptor beta chain sequence, with context. The record originates from a study of blood T cell repertoires in COVID-19. TCRdb's copy holds only in-frame clones and misses some; the assay was immunoSEQ multiplex PCR. The sample lists fewer than 200,000 clones, under 90% occurring once. Germline loops: CDR1 MNHEY, CDR2 SMNVEV (reference sequence). This CDR3 has 13 amino acids. V dropped 3 bases and J dropped 4 bases, with 4 bases sitting between them. This chain uses TRBV27 with TRBJ2-6; D is ambiguous. The sequencing sample was made of PBMCs or T cells enriched from blood (not recorded which). This clonotype was sampled from a man aged 50-60 years who had recovered from COVID-19. In DNA, the CDR3 is TGTGCCAGCAGTTTTCTGGGGGCCAACGTCCTGACTTTC. Protein product: CASSFLGANVLTF.